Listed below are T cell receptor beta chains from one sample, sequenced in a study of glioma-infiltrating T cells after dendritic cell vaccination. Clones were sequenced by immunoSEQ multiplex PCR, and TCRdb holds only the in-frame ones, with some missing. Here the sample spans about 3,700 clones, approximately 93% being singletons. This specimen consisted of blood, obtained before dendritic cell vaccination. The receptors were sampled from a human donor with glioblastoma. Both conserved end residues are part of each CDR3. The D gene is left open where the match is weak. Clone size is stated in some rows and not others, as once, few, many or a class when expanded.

cdr3_aa: CASVAGVYSNQPQHF; cdr3_nt: TGTGCCAGCGTTGCAGGGGTGTATAGCAATCAGCCCCAGCATTTT; d_call: -; j_call: TRBJ1-5; clone_size: -; v_call: TRBV6-6
cdr3_aa: CASSFTGNTEAFF; cdr3_nt: TGTGCCAGCAGTTTTACAGGGAACACTGAAGCTTTCTTT; d_call: -; j_call: TRBJ1-1; clone_size: -; v_call: TRBV6-5
cdr3_aa: CSASPAGELFF; cdr3_nt: TGCAGTGCTAGTCCGGCCGGGGAGCTGTTTTTT; d_call: -; j_call: TRBJ2-2; clone_size: once; v_call: TRBV20-1
cdr3_aa: CASSGLAGTDTQYF; cdr3_nt: TGTGCCAGTAGTGGACTAGCGGGAACAGATACGCAGTATTTT; d_call: TRBD2; j_call: TRBJ2-3; clone_size: -; v_call: TRBV19
cdr3_aa: CASSLRRETKDEQYF; cdr3_nt: TGTGCCAGCAGCCTCCGTCGGGAGACGAAGGACGAGCAGTACTTC; d_call: -; j_call: TRBJ2-7; clone_size: -; v_call: TRBV5-5
cdr3_aa: CASSLEFHLLGYTF; cdr3_nt: TGTGCCAGCTCCCTGGAGTTCCATCTCCTTGGCTACACCTTC; d_call: -; j_call: TRBJ1-2; clone_size: -; v_call: TRBV7-2
cdr3_aa: CASSLRTSGEYNEQFF; cdr3_nt: TGTGCCAGCAGCCTAAGGACTAGCGGTGAATACAATGAGCAGTTCTTC; d_call: TRBD2; j_call: TRBJ2-1; clone_size: -; v_call: TRBV5-6
cdr3_aa: CASSSQGSEQYF; cdr3_nt: TGTGCCAGCAGTTCACAGGGGAGTGAGCAGTACTTC; d_call: TRBD1; j_call: TRBJ2-7; clone_size: -; v_call: TRBV6-6
cdr3_aa: CASTDLSGGENHEQYF; cdr3_nt: TGTGCCAGCACGGATCTGAGCGGGGGAGAGAATCACGAGCAGTACTTC; d_call: TRBD2; j_call: TRBJ2-7; clone_size: -; v_call: TRBV6-4
cdr3_aa: CASTPGGSTQGNPTDTQYF; cdr3_nt: TGCGCCAGCACCCCCGGAGGGTCCACACAGGGGAACCCCACAGATACGCAGTATTTT; d_call: -; j_call: TRBJ2-3; clone_size: once; v_call: TRBV4-1